This paragraph reports one TCR beta chain. Its target is unknown. The data originate from a study of post-analysis software for immune sequencing data. Study results and caveats: Batch-mates among the samples co-clustered strongly by F measure. Patients with multiple sclerosis recorded significantly lower normalized Chao1 diversity than controls, the study found.

The TCR beta cDNA libraries carried unique molecular identifiers. Roughly 500,000 cDNA molecules came from approximately 1 to 10 million T cells. One entry per CDR3 protein, called by TCRdb with MiXCR from the PCR reads. The data contain about 820,000 distinct CDR3 sequences, 53% of them seen just once; the ten biggest clones take up 4.6%. The source is a girl between 10 and 17 years old with multiple sclerosis. The sample taken for sequencing was blood.

Here the CDR3 DNA reads TGTGCCAGCAGTGACAACGGACTAGCGGGTTACAATGAGCAGTTCTTC. Its protein is CASSDNGLAGYNEQFF. The chain couples TRBV6-4 to TRBJ2-1, with TRBD2 matching over 11 bases. The V gene's germline CDR1 is MRHNA and CDR2 SNTAGT. V was clipped by 2 bases and J by 4 bases; unmatched bases: 4. The length of the CDR3 is 16 residues.